The next 24 T cell receptor gamma chains were all read from a single sample in a study of γδ T cells in repeated Plasmodium falciparum infection. TCRdb re-called clones from the multiplex PCR reads using CATT. The repertoire includes 28,000 or so gamma-chain clones, over 1.1% of them detected once, and approximately 20% sits in the top ten. Flow sorting of PBMC yielded separate Vgamma9/Vdelta2+ and Vdelta2-negative gammadelta T cell populations for bulk repertoire analysis. The sample taken for sequencing was gamma-delta T cells from blood. These receptors all come from a pool of human donors (malaria-infected and uninfected, not separated).

The table lists this clone with many counts. It differs at one base from a far larger clone, so likely a read error. The sample contains more than one DNA sequence encoding this CDR3. The chain carries TRGV9 and TRGJP2. CDR3 length: 15 residues. Germline CDR1 is GITISATS and CDR2 is ISYDGTV (reference sequence). The CDR3 here is CALWEVPCSDWIKTF. DNA of the CDR3: TGTGCCTTATGGGAGGTGCCATGTAGTGATTGGATCAAGACGTTT.

This clone was seen ten or more times. A single base is all that separates this from a far larger clone, so a read error is likely. The same CDR3 can be traced to other DNA sequences in this sample. The DNA of the CDR3 is TGTGCCCTGTGGGAGCCTCGCCTGGGGTCTTATAAGAAACTCTTT. Its translation: CALWEPRLGSYKKLF. This chain joins TRGV9 and TRGJ1 or TRGJ2. TCRdb supplies no J gene; here it was assigned by aligning the nucleotide sequence to germline. There are 15 residues in the CDR3. Germline values: CDR1 GITISATS, CDR2 ISYDGTV (reference sequence).

This clone was seen only a few times. This DNA translates differently at residue 11 from the TCRdb protein, which is that of a much larger clone; a read error is likely, and the protein shown is the DNA's own translation. The V and J genes are TRGV9 and TRGJP2. No J gene is reported in TCRdb; it was inferred here by comparing the DNA with germline. There are 14 residues in the CDR3. CDR1 is GITISATS, CDR2 ISYDGTV, per germline (reference sequence). CDR3: CALWTHSSDWTKTF. CDR3 in DNA: TGTGCCTTGTGGACCCACAGTAGTGATTGGACCAAGACGTTT.

At least ten counts were recorded for this clone. The TCRdb protein comes from a much larger clone and disagrees with this DNA's translation at residue 11, likely due to a read error; the protein given here is derived from the DNA. The V call is TRGV9, the J call TRGJP. TCRdb offers no J gene call, so here the DNA was matched to germline to obtain one. Germline V gene data show CDR1 as GITISATS and CDR2 as ISYDGTV (reference sequence). The CDR3 is 14 residues long. This chain's CDR3 is CALWEVLGKKVKVF. In nucleotides, the CDR3 is TGTGCCTTGTGGGAGGTGTTGGGCAAAAAAGTCAAGGTATTT.

This clone was picked up a small number of times. This clone may be a read error of a much larger clone one base away. The DNA is omitted, as the CDR3 cannot be located on it reliably, and the CDR3 follows TCRdb's listing. The J gene has no call, while the V gene is TRGV2. Per the germline V gene, CDR1 is EGSNGY and CDR2 is YDSYNSKV. Including both end residues, the CDR3 is 31 amino acids long. This CDR3 is CATWDGFIIRNSLAVEQHWVSQVSIGRIQHF.

This clone was found many times. A read error is likely here: a far larger clone is one base away. V usage is TRGV9 and J usage is TRGJ1 or TRGJ2. The CDR3 is 13 amino acids. Germline CDR1 reads GITISATS; CDR2 reads ISYDGTV (reference sequence). J lost 9 bases, V lost 0 bases, and 8 bases had no gene match. For the CDR3, the DNA is TGTGCCTTGTGGGAGGTGTACACGATTAAGAAACTCTTT. Translating gives CALWEVYTIKKLF.

This clone was seen repeatedly, ten times or more. The protein recorded in TCRdb matches a much larger clone and deviates from this DNA's translation at residue 9, suggesting a read error; the protein here is obtained by translating the DNA. The chain has TRGV8 and TRGJ1 or TRGJ2. This CDR3 has 12 amino acids. Per the germline V gene, CDR1 is VENAVY and CDR2 is YDSYNSRV. CDR3 DNA: TGTGCCACCTGGGACCCCTATTATAGGAAACTCTTT. Amino acid sequence: CATWDPYYRKLF.

As for this clone: The amino acid sequence in TCRdb belongs to a much larger clone and departs from this DNA's translation at residue 5, likely a sequencing read error; the sequence shown is translated from the DNA. The chain is built from TRGV2 and TRGJ1 or TRGJ2. No J gene was available from TCRdb, and it was assigned here by a germline match of the DNA. The CDR3 runs 13 residues. Germline loops: CDR1 EGSNGY, CDR2 YDSYNSKV. The CDR3 here is CATWGGLAQKKLF. CDR3 nucleotides: TGTGCCACCTGGGGCGGGCTTGCGCAAAAGAAACTCTTT.

This clone has ten or more counts. This CDR3 is CATWARDKKLF. Here the CDR3 DNA reads TGTGCCACCTGGGCAAGGGATAAGAAACTCTTT. The V and J genes are TRGV3 and TRGJ1 or TRGJ2. This CDR3 comprises 11 residues. The V gene's germline CDR1 is VTNTFY and CDR2 YDVSTARD (reference sequence). The junction had 6 bases not matched to a gene; V was cut back by 5 bases and J by 8 bases.

This clone was seen ten or more times. The protein given by TCRdb reflects a much larger clone and differs at residue 5 from this DNA's translation, likely from a read error; the protein shown is the DNA's translation. The chain couples TRGV9 to TRGJ1 or TRGJ2. Per the germline V gene, CDR1 is GITISATS and CDR2 is ISYDGTV (reference sequence). This CDR3 comprises 13 residues. The CDR3 DNA reads as TGTGCCTTGTGGGGGGTGCACGATTATAAGAAACTCTTT. Protein: CALWGVHDYKKLF.

Of note for this clone: Since a far larger clone is one base different, this is likely a read error. Other DNA sequences within the sample encode an identical CDR3. This rearrangement joins TRGV9 to TRGJP. The J gene is absent in TCRdb and was assigned here via DNA matching to germline. This CDR3 spans 19 amino acids. Trimming took 1 base from V and 6 from J; bases not matched to a gene: 12. The germline V gene has CDR1 GITISATS and CDR2 ISYDGTV (reference sequence). The CDR3 is CALWEVDPPGELGKKIKVF. As DNA, the CDR3 is TGTGCCTTGTGGGAGGTTGACCCCCCTGGAGAGTTGGGCAAAAAAATCAAGGTATTT.

This clone was detected many times. TCRdb's protein for this DNA is that of a much larger clone and differs from the translation at residue 5, likely a read error; the protein shown is the DNA translation. The rearrangement uses TRGV9 and TRGJ1 or TRGJ2. TCRdb is silent on the J gene; assignment here came from matching the DNA to germline. The CDR3 loop spans 13 amino acids. The germline CDR1 and CDR2 sequences are GITISATS and ISYDGTV (reference sequence). CDR3 DNA: TGTGCCTTGTGGGGGGTGAGATATTATAAGAAACTCTTT. This encodes CALWGVRYYKKLF.

This clone was recorded a few times. A far more abundant clone sits one base away, making this likely a read error. Within the sample, other DNA sequences also encode this same CDR3. The chain has TRGV3 and TRGJP2. The V gene's germline CDR1 is VTNTFY and CDR2 YDVSTARD (reference sequence). This CDR3 has 13 amino acids. J lost 7 bases, V lost 4 bases, and 6 bases had no gene match. CDR3 region: CATWDLIDWIKTF. In DNA, the CDR3 is TGTGCCACCTGGGATCTGATTGATTGGATCAAGACGTTT.

This clone came up many times. The chain couples TRGV2 to TRGJP1. The V gene's germline CDR1 is EGSNGY and CDR2 YDSYNSKV. V gave up 0 bases and J gave up 1 base; unmatched junction bases: 2. This CDR3 region has 15 residues. CDR3 protein: CATWDGPTTGWFKIF. In DNA, the CDR3 is TGTGCCACCTGGGACGGGCCTACCACTGGTTGGTTCAAGATATTT.

This clone was seen at least ten times. TCRdb shows a much larger clone's protein in place of this DNA's translation, and the two differ at residue 5, likely through a read error; the protein shown is translated from the DNA. The genes are TRGV9 and TRGJP. No J segment appears in TCRdb, so it was assigned here by matching the sequence to germline. V trimming: 6 bases; J trimming: 5 bases; junction bases outside the gene matches: 7. In germline, CDR1 is GITISATS, CDR2 ISYDGTV (reference sequence). The CDR3 covers 16 residues. CDR3 coding DNA: TGTGCCTTGTGGAGCAGTAAAGAGTTGGGCAAAAAAATCAAGGTATTT. Translated, it gives CALWSSKELGKKIKVF.

With regard to this clone: A read error is likely here: a far larger clone is one base away. This CDR3 is also generated by other DNA sequences in the sample. The chain combines TRGV9 with TRGJ1 or TRGJ2. No J gene was available from TCRdb, and it was assigned here by a germline match of the DNA. This CDR3 comprises 11 residues. Germline-derived CDR1 and CDR2 are GITISATS and ISYDGTV (reference sequence). Germline trimming cut 8 bases from V and 5 bases from J; bases unmatched to any gene: 6. The CDR3 nucleotides are TGTGCCTTGTCAACTCATTATAAGAAACTCTTT. It encodes CALSTHYKKLF.

This clone has a count of ten or more. TCRdb's entry gives the protein of a much larger clone, which mismatches this DNA's translation at residue 9, likely from a read error; the protein reported here is translated from the DNA. The chain joins TRGV2 to TRGJ1 or TRGJ2. The J gene, missing from TCRdb, was assigned here through DNA to germline matching. CDR1 is EGSNGY and CDR2 is YDSYNSKV in the germline V gene. CDR3 length: 13 amino acids. CDR3 loop: CATWDGFYHKKLF. The CDR3 DNA reads as TGTGCCACCTGGGACGGATTTTATCATAAGAAACTCTTT.

This clone was seen at least ten times. This DNA's translation and the protein TCRdb lists, from a much larger clone, do not match at residue 2, likely due to a read error; the protein shown is translated from the DNA. This chain uses TRGV9 with TRGJP. No J gene is reported in TCRdb; it was inferred here by comparing the DNA with germline. Germline CDR1 GITISATS, CDR2 ISYDGTV (reference sequence). The CDR3 extends over 15 amino acids. Here the CDR3 DNA reads TGTACCTTGTGGGAGGATCGGTTGGGCAAAAAAATCAAGGTATTT. This codes for CTLWEDRLGKKIKVF.

This clone showed up many times. The TCRdb record carries a much larger clone's protein, which differs from this DNA's translation at residue 9; a read error is the likely cause, and the protein listed here is the DNA translation. The chain joins TRGV9 to TRGJ1 or TRGJ2. The J gene was missing in TCRdb and was found by matching the end of the DNA to germline. V dropped 2 bases and J dropped 9; count of bases not matched to a gene: 10. CDR1 GITISATS and CDR2 ISYDGTV come from the germline V gene (reference sequence). The CDR3 runs to 13 residues. CDR3 amino acids: CALWEASYSKKLF. The CDR3 DNA sequence: TGTGCCTTGTGGGAGGCCTCTTATAGTAAGAAACTCTTT.

This clone was recorded many times. A read error may be the cause here, since a much bigger clone is one base away. The chain carries TRGV3 and TRGJP2. J gave up 3 bases and V 0 bases, and 31 bases lay outside the gene matches. The germline V gene encodes CDR1 VTNTFY and CDR2 YDVSTARD (reference sequence). This CDR3 spans 24 amino acids. This CDR3 is CATWDRTIRGDQRTPRGSDWIKTF. The CDR3, as DNA: TGTGCCACCTGGGACAGGACTATCCGCGGCGATCAGCGGACACCCCGCGGTAGTGATTGGATCAAGACGTTT.

This clone came up many times. TCRdb shows a much larger clone's protein in place of this DNA's translation, and the two differ at residue 10, likely through a read error; the protein shown is translated from the DNA. The V gene call is TRGV8, and the J gene call is absent. Germline loops: CDR1 VENAVY, CDR2 YDSYNSRV. This CDR3 spans 12 amino acids. The DNA of the CDR3 is TGTGCCACCTGGGATAGCCCTTATAAGAGACTCTTT. This encodes CATWDSPYKRLF.

In regard to this clone: A far larger clone is only one base removed, so a read error is likely. This chain links TRGV3 with TRGJP2. Germline matching of the DNA provided the J gene here, since TCRdb leaves it blank. Germline lookup yields CDR1 VTNTFY and CDR2 YDVSTARD (reference sequence). After removal of 5 bases from V and 5 bases from J, the junction contained 11 bases not matched to a gene. The CDR3 runs 15 residues. The DNA of the CDR3 is TGTGCCACCTGGGCCTTAGCGTGCAGTGATTGGATCAAGACGTTT. Residues: CATWALACSDWIKTF.

This clone was detected a few times. With a far larger clone one base away, a read error is the likely cause. At the DNA level, this CDR3 is encoded by other sequences in the same sample as well. The V gene is TRGV9; the J gene was not called. This CDR3 comprises 13 residues. Germline V gene data show CDR1 as GITISATS and CDR2 as ISYDGTV (reference sequence). Here the CDR3 reads CALWEVGAYKKLF. The CDR3 bases are TGTGCCTTGTGGGAGGTGGGAGCCTATAAGAAACTCTTC.

This clone came up a few times. The amino acid sequence in TCRdb belongs to a much larger clone and departs from this DNA's translation at residue 3, likely a sequencing read error; the sequence shown is translated from the DNA. The chain joins TRGV9 to TRGJ1 or TRGJ2. The germline V gene encodes CDR1 GITISATS and CDR2 ISYDGTV (reference sequence). This CDR3 contains 11 residues. CDR3 DNA: TGTGCCTGGTGGGAGGTGCCCCCTTTGCTCTTT. This gives the protein CAWWEVPPLLF.